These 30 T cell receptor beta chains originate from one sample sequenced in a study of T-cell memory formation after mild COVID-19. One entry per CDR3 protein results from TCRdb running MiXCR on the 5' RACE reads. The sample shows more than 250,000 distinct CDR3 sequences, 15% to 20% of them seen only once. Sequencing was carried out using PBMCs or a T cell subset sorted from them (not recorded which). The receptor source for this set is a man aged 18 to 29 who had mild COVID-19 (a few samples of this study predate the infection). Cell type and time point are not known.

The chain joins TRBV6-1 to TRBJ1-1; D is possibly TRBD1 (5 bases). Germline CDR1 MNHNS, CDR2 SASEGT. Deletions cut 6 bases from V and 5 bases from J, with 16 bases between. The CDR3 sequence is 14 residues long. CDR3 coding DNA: TGTGCCAGCAGCTTAGGGGAGGCCATGACTGAAGCTTTCTTT. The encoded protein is CASSLGEAMTEAFF.

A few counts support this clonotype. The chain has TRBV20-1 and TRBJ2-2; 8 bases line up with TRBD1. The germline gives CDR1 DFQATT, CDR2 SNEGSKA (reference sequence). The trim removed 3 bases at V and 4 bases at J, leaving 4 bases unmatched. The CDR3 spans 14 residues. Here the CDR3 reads CSARPRGLTGELFF. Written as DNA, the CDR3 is TGCAGTGCTAGGCCCAGGGGGCTCACCGGGGAGCTGTTTTTT.

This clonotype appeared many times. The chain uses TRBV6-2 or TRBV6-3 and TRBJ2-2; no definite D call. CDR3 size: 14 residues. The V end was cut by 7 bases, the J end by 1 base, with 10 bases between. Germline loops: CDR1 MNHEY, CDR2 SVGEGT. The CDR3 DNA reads TGTGCCAGCAATTTTAACTGGAACACCGGGGAGCTGTTTTTT. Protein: CASNFNWNTGELFF.

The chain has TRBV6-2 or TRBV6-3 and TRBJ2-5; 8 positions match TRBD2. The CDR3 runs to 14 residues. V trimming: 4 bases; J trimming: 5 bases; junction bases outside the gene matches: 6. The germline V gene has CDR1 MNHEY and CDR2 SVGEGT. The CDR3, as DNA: TGTGCCAGCAGTTTCGGTAGCGGGATGGAGACCCAGTACTTC. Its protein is CASSFGSGMETQYF.

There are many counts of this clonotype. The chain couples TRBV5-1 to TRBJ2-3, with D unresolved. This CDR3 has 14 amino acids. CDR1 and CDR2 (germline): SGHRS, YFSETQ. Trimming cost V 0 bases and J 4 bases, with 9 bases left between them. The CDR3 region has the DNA TGCGCCAGCAGCTTGGGTGGGGTACCAGATACGCAGTATTTT. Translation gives CASSLGGVPDTQYF. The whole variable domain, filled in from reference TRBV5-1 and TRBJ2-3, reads KAGVTQTPRYLIKTRGQQVTLSCSPISGHRSVSWYQQTPGQGLQFLFEYFSETQRNKGNFPGRFSGRQFSNSRSEMNVSTLELGDSALYLCASSLGGVPDTQYFGPGTRLTVL.

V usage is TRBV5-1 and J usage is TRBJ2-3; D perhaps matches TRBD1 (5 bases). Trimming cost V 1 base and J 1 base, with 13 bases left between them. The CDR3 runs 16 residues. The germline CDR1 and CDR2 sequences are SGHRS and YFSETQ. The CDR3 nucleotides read TGCGCCAGCAGCTTGCAGGGTACAAGGGGCACAGATACGCAGTATTTT. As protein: CASSLQGTRGTDTQYF.

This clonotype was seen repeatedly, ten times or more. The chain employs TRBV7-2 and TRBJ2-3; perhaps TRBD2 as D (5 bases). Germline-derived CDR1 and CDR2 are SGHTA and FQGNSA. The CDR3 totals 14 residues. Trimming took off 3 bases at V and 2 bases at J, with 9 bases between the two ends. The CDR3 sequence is CASSLYGVTDTQYF. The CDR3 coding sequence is TGTGCCAGCAGCTTGTACGGGGTCACAGATACGCAGTATTTT.

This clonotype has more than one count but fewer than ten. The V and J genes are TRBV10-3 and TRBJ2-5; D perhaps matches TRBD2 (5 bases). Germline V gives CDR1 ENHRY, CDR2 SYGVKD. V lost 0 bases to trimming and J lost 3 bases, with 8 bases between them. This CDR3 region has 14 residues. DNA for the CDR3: TGTGCCATCAGTGAGTCGAAACTAGAAGAGACCCAGTACTTC. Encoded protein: CAISESKLEETQYF.

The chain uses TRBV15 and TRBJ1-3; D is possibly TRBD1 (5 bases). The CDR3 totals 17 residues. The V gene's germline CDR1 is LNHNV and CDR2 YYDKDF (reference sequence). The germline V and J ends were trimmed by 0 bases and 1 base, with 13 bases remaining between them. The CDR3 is CATSRDLGPSSGNTIYF. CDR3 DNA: TGTGCCACCAGCAGAGATCTGGGACCGTCTTCTGGAAACACCATATATTTT.

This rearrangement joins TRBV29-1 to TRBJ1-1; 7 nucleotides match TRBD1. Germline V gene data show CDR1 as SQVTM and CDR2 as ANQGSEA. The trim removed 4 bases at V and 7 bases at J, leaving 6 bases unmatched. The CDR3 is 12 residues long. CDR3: CSVGLGGIEAFF. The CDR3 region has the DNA TGCAGCGTTGGTCTAGGGGGCATTGAAGCTTTCTTT.

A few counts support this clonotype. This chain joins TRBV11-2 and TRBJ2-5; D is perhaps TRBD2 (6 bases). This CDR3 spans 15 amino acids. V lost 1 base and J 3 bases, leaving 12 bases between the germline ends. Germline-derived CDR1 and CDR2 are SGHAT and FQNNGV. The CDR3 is CASSLAAGIKETQYF. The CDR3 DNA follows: TGTGCCAGCAGCTTAGCGGCGGGGATCAAAGAGACCCAGTACTTC.

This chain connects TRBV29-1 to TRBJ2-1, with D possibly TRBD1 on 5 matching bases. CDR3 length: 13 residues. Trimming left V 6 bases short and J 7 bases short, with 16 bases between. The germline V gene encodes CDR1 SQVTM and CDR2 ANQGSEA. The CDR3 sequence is CSVRRAGLNEQFF. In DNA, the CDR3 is TGCAGCGTAAGGAGAGCAGGGCTAAATGAGCAGTTCTTC.

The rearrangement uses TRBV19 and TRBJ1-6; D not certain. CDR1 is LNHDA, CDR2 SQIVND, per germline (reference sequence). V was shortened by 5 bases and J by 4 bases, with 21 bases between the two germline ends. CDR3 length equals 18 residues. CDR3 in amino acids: CASSHTTGRISYNSPLHF. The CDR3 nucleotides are TGTGCCAGTAGTCATACGACCGGACGGATTTCTTATAATTCACCCCTCCACTTT.

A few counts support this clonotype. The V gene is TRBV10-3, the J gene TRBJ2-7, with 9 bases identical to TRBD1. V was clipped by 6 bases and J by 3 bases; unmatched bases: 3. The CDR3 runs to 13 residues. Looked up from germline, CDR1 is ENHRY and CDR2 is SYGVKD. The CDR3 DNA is TGTGCCATCAGGGACAGGGGTAGCTACGAGCAGTACTTC. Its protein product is CAIRDRGSYEQYF.

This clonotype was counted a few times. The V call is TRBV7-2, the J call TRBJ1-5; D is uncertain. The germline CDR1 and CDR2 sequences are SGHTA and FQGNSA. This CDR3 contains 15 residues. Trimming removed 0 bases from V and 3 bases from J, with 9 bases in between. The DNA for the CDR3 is TGTGCCAGCAGCTTAGCGGCAGCTACCAATCAGCCCCAGCATTTT. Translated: CASSLAAATNQPQHF. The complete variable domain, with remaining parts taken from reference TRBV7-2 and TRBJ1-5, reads GAGVSQSPSNKVTEKGKDVELRCDPISGHTALYWYRQSLGQGLEFLIYFQGNSAPDKSGLPSDRFSAERTGGSVSTLTIQRTQQEDSAVYLCASSLAAATNQPQHFGDGTRLSIL.

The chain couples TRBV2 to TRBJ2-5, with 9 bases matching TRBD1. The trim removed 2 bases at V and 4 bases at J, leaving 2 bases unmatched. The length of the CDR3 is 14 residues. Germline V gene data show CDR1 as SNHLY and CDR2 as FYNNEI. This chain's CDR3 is CASSETTGGETQYF. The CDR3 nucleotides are TGTGCCAGCAGTGAAACGACAGGGGGAGAGACCCAGTACTTC.

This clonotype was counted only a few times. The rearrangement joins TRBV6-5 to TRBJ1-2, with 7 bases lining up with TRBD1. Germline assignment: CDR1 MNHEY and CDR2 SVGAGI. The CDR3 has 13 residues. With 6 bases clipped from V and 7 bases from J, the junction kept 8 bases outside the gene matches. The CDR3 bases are TGTGCCAGCAGCATGACAGGGAGATCTGGCTACACCTTC. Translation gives CASSMTGRSGYTF.

DNA of the CDR3: TGTGCCAGCAGAGCCTCCGGACCTACTCCCTACGAGCAGTACGTC. This sequence encodes CASRASGPTPYEQYV. The rearrangement uses TRBV12-3 or TRBV12-4 and TRBJ2-7, with no clear D. V gave up 6 bases and J gave up 2 bases, with 17 bases separating them. The CDR3 loop spans 15 amino acids.

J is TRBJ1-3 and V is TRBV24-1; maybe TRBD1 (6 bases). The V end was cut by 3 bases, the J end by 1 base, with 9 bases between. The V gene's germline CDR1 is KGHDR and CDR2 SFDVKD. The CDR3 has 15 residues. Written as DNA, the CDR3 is TGTGCCACCAGTGATGCCAGGGGTTCTGGAAACACCATATATTTT. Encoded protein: CATSDARGSGNTIYF.

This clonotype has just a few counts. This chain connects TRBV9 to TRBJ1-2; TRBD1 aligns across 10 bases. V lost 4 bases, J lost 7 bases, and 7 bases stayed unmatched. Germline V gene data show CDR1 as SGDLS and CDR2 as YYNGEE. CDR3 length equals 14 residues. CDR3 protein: CASSSGQGIFGYTF. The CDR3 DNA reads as TGTGCCAGCAGCTCGGGACAGGGGATTTTTGGCTACACCTTC.

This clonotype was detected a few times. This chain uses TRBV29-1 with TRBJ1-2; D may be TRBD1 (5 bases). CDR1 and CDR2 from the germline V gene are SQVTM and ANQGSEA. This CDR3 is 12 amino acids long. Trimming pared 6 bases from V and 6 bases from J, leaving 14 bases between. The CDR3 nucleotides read TGCAGCGTCGAGGGGACCTTGGATGGCTACACCTTC. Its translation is CSVEGTLDGYTF.

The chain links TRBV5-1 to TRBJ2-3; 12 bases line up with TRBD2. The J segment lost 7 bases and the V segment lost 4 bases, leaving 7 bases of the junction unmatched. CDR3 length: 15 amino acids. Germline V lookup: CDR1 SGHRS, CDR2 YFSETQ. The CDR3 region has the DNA TGCGCCAGCAGCCTAACTAGCGGGGGGTCCTATACGCAGTATTTT. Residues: CASSLTSGGSYTQYF.

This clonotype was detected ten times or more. CDR3 sequence: CASSLKGPQHF. CDR3 DNA sequence: TGTGCCAGCAGTTTAAAAGGACCCCAGCATTTT. V usage is TRBV12-3 or TRBV12-4 and J usage is TRBJ1-5; D gene unclear. The CDR3 runs 11 residues. V lost 2 bases and J 10 bases, leaving 6 bases between the germline ends.

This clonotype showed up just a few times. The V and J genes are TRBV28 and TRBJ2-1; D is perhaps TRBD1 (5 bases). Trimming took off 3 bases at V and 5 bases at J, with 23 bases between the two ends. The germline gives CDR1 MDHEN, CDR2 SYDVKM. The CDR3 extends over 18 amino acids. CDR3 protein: CASSFPRVTDKPNNEQFF. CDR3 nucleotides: TGTGCCAGCAGTTTCCCCAGGGTGACAGATAAACCGAACAATGAGCAGTTCTTC.

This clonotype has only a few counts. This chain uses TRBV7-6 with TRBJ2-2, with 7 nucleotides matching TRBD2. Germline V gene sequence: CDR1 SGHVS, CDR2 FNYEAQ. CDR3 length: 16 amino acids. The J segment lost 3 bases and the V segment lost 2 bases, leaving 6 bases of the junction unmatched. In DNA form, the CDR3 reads TGTGCCAGCAGCTTATCGGGCGGGGGACACACCGGGGAGCTGTTTTTT. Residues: CASSLSGGGHTGELFF. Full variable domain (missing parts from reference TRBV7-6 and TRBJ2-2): GAGVSQSPRYKVTKRGQDVALRCDPISGHVSLYWYRQALGQGPEFLTYFNYEAQQDKSGLPNDRFSAERPEGSISTLTIQRTEQRDSAMYRCASSLSGGGHTGELFFGEGSRLTVL.

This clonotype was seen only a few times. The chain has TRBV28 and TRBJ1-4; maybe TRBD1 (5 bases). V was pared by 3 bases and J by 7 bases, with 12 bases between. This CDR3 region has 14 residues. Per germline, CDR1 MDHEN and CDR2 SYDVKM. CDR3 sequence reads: CASSLGGASEKLFF. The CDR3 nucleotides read TGTGCCAGCAGTTTGGGGGGAGCCTCTGAAAAACTGTTTTTT.

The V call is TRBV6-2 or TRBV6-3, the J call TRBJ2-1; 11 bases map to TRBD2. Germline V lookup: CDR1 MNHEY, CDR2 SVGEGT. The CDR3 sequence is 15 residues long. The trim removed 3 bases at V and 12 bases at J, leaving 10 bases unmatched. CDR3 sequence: CASSYRTSGPGGQFF. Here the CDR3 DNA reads TGTGCCAGCAGTTATAGGACTAGCGGGCCAGGGGGGCAGTTCTTC.

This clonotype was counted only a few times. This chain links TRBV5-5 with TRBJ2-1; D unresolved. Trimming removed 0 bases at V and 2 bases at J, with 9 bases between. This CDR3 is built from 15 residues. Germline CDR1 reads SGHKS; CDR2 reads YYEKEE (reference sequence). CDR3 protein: CASSLEGWTYNEQFF. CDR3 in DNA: TGTGCCAGCAGCTTGGAAGGGTGGACCTACAATGAGCAGTTCTTC.

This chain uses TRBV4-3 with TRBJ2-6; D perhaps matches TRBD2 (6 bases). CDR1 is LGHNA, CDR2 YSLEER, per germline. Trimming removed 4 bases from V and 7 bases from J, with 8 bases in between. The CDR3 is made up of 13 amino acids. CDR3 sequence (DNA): TGCGCCAGCAGCCGAGGGACTGCCAACGTCCTGACTTTC. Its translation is CASSRGTANVLTF.

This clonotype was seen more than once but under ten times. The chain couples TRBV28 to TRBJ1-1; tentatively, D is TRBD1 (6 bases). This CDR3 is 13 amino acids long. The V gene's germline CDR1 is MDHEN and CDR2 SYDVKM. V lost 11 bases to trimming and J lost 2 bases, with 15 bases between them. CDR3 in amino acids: CAVRDTYNTEAFF. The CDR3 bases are TGTGCCGTTCGGGACACTTATAACACTGAAGCTTTCTTT.